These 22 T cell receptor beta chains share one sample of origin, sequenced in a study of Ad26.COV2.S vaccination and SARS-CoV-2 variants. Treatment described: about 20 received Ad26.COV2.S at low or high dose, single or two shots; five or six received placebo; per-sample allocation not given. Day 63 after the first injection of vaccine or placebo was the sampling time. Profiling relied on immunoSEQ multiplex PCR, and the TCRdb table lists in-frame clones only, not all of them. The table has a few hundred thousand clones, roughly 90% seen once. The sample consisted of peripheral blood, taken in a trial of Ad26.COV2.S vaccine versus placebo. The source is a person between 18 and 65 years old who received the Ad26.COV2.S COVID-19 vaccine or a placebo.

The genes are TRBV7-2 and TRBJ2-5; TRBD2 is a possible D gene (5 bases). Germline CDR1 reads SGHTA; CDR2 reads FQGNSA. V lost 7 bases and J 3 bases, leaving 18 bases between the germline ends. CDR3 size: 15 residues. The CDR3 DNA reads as TGTGCCAGCAAACTCTCAGGATGGCGGGAAGAGACCCAGTACTTC. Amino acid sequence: CASKLSGWREETQYF. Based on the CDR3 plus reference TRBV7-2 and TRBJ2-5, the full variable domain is GAGVSQSPSNKVTEKGKDVELRCDPISGHTALYWYRQSLGQGLEFLIYFQGNSAPDKSGLPSDRFSAERTGGSVSTLTIQRTQQEDSAVYLCASKLSGWREETQYFGPGTRLLVL.

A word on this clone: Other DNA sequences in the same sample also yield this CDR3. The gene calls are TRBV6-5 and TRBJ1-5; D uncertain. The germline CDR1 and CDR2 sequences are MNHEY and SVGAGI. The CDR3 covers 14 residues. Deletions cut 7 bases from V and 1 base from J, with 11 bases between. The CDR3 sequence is CASNPTGSNQPQHF. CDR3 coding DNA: TGTGCCAGCAACCCAACTGGGAGCAATCAGCCCCAGCATTTT.

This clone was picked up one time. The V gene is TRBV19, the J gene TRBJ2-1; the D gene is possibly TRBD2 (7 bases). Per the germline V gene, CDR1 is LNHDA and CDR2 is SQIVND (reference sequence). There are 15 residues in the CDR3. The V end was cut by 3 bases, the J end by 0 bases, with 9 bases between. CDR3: CASSMGGPSYNEQFF. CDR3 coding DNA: TGTGCCAGTAGTATGGGGGGGCCCTCCTACAATGAGCAGTTCTTC.

CDR3 DNA sequence: TGTGCCAGCAGCGCCCAGGGGGCCACTGAAGCTTTCTTT. This encodes CASSAQGATEAFF. The genes are TRBV7-9 and TRBJ1-1, with TRBD1 matching over 8 bases. There are 13 residues in the CDR3. V trimming: 5 bases; J trimming: 4 bases; junction bases outside the gene matches: 3. CDR1 and CDR2 from the germline V gene are SEHNR and FQNEAQ (reference sequence).

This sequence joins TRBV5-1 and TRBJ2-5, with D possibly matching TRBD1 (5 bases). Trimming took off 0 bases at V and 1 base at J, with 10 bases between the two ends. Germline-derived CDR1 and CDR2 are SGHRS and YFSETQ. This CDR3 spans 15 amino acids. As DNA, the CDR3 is TGCGCCAGCAGCTTGGCAGGGATCCCCCAAGAGACCCAGTACTTC. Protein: CASSLAGIPQETQYF.

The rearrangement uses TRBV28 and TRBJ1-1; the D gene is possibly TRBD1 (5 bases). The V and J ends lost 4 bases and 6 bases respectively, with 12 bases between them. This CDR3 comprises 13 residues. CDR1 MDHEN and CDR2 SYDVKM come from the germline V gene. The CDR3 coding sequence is TGTGCCAGCAGTTCGACCCGGGGCGCTGAAGCTTTCTTT. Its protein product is CASSSTRGAEAFF.

The CDR3 DNA sequence: TGTGCCAGCGGTGGACGGAATCAGCCCCAGCATTTT. The encoded protein is CASGGRNQPQHF. The chain uses TRBV28 and TRBJ1-5; no reliable D call. The CDR3 is 12 amino acids. Looked up from germline, CDR1 is MDHEN and CDR2 is SYDVKM. The V end lost 8 bases, the J end lost 4 bases, and 9 bases lay between the germline ends.

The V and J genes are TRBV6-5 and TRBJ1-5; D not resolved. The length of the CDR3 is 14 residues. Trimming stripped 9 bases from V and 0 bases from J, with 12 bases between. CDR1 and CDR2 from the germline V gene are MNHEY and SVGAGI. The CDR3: CASAFRDSNQPQHF. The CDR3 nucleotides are TGTGCCAGTGCTTTTCGGGATAGCAATCAGCCCCAGCATTTT.

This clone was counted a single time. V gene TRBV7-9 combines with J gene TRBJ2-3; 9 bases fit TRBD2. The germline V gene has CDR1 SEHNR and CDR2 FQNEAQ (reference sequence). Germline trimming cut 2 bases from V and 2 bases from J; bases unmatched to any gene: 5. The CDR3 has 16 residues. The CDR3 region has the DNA TGTGCCAGCAGCTTAATGGGACTAGCCGCCACAGATACGCAGTATTTT. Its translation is CASSLMGLAATDTQYF.

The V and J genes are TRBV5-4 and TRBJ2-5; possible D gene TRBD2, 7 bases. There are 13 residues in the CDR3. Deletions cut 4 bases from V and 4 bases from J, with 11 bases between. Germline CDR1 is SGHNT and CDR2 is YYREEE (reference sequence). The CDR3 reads CASSPAGAETQYF. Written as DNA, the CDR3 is TGTGCCAGCAGCCCGGCGGGGGCAGAGACCCAGTACTTC.

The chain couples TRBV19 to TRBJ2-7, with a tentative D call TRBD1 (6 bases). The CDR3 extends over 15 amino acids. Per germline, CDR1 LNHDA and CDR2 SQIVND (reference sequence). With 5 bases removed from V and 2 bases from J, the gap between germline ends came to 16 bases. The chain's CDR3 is CASSEFKQGPYEQYF. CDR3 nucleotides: TGTGCCAGTAGTGAGTTTAAACAGGGCCCCTACGAGCAGTACTTC. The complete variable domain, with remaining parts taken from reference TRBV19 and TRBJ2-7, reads DGGITQSPKYLFRKEGQNVTLSCEQNLNHDAMYWYRQDPGQGLRLIYYSQIVNDFQKGDIAEGYSVSREKKESFPLTVTSAQKNPTAFYLCASSEFKQGPYEQYFGPGTRLTVT.

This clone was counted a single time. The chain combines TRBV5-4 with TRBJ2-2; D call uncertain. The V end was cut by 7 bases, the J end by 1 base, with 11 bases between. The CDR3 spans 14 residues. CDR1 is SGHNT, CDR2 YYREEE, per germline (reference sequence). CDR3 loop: CASLGPQNTGELFF. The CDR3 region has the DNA TGTGCCAGCCTCGGACCCCAGAACACCGGGGAGCTGTTTTTT.

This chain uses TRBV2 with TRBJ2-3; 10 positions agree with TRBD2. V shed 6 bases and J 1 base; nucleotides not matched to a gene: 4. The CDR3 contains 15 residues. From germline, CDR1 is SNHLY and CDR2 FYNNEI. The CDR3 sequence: CASSRAGGGTDTQYF. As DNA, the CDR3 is TGTGCCAGCAGCCGAGCGGGGGGGGGCACAGATACGCAGTATTTT. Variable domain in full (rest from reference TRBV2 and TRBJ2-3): EPEVTQTPSHQVTQMGQEVILRCVPISNHLYFYWYRQILGQKVEFLVSFYNNEISEKSEIFDDQFSVERPDGSNFTLKIRSTKLEDSAMYFCASSRAGGGTDTQYFGPGTRLTVL.

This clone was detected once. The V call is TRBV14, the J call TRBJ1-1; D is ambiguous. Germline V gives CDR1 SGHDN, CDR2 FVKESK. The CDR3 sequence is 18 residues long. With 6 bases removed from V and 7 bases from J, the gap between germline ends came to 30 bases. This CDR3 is CASSPPLARWASYDEAFF. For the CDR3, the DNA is TGTGCCAGCAGTCCTCCCCTCGCTCGATGGGCGAGTTATGATGAAGCTTTCTTT.

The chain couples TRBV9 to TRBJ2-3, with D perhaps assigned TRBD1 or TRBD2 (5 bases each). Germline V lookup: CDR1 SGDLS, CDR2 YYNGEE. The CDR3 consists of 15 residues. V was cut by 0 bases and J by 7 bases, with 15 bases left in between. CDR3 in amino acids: CASSVEGTARNTQYF. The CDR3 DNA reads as TGTGCCAGCAGCGTAGAAGGGACCGCTCGCAATACGCAGTATTTT. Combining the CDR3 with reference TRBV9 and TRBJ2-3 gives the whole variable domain DSGVTQTPKHLITATGQRVTLRCSPRSGDLSVYWYQQSLDQGLQFLIQYYNGEERAKGNILERFSAQQFPDLHSELNLSSLELGDSALYFCASSVEGTARNTQYFGPGTRLTVL.

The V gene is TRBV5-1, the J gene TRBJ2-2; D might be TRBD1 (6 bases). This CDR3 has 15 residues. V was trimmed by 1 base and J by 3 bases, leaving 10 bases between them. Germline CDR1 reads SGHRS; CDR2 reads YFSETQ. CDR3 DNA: TGCGCCAGCAGCTTGTGGGGGCAGGACACCGGGGAGCTGTTTTTT. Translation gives CASSLWGQDTGELFF.

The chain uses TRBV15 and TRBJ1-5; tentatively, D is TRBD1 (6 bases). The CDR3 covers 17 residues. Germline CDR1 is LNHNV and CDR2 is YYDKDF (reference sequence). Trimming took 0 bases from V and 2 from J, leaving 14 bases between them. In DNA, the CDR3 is TGTGCCACCAGCAGAGACAACACAGGGTATCGCAATCAGCCCCAGCATTTT. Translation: CATSRDNTGYRNQPQHF.

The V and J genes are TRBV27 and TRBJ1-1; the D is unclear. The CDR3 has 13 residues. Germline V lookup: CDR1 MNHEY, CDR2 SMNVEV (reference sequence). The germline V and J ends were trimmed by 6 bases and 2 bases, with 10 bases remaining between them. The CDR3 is CASSQTYNTEAFF. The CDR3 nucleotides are TGTGCCAGCAGCCAAACATATAACACTGAAGCTTTCTTT.

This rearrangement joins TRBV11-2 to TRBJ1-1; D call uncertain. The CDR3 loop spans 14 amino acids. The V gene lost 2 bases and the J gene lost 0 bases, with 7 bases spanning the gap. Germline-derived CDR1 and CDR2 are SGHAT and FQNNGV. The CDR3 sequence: CASSLTVMNTEAFF. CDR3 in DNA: TGTGCCAGCAGCTTAACTGTAATGAACACTGAAGCTTTCTTT.

The CDR3 spells CASSWGPRSPDTQYF. The CDR3, as DNA: TGTGCCAGTAGTTGGGGCCCAAGGTCTCCAGATACGCAGTATTTT. The chain uses TRBV19 and TRBJ2-3; possible D gene TRBD1, 5 bases. The V gene's germline CDR1 is LNHDA and CDR2 SQIVND (reference sequence). The CDR3 sequence is 15 residues long. Trimming removed 5 bases at V and 4 bases at J, with 16 bases between.

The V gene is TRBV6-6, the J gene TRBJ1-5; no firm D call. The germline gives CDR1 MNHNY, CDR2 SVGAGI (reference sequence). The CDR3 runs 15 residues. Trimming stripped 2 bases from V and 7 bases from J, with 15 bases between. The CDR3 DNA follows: TGTGCCAGCAGTTACGTAATGGGGTTCGACCAGCCCCAGCATTTT. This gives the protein CASSYVMGFDQPQHF.

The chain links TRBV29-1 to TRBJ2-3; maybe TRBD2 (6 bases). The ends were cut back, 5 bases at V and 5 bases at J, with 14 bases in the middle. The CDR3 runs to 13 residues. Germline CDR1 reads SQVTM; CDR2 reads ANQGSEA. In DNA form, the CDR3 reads TGCAGCGTTCTAGGACCGCGGGGAGATACGCAGTATTTT. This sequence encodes CSVLGPRGDTQYF.